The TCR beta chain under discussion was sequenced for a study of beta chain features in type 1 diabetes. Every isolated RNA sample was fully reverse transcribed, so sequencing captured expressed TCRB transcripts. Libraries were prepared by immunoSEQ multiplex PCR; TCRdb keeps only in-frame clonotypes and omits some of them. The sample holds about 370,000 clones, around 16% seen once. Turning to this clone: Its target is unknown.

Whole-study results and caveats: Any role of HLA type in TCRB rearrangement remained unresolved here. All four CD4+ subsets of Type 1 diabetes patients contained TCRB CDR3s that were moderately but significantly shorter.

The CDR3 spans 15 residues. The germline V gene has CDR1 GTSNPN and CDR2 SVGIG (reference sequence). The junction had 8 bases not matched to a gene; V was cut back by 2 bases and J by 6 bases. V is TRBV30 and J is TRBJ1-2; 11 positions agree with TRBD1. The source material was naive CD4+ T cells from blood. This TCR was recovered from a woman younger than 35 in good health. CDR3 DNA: TGTGCCTGGAGTACCAAGACGGACAGGGGGCATGGCTACACCTTC. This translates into CAWSTKTDRGHGYTF.